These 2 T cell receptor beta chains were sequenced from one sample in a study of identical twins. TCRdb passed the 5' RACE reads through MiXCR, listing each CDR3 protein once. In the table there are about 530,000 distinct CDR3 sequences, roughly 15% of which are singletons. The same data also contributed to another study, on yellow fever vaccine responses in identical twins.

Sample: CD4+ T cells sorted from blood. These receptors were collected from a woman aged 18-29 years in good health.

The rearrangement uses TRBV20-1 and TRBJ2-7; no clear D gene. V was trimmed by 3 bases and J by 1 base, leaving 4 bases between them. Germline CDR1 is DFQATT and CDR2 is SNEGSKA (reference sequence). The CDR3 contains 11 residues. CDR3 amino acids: CSARESYEQYF. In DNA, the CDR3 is TGCAGTGCTAGGGAATCCTACGAGCAGTACTTC.

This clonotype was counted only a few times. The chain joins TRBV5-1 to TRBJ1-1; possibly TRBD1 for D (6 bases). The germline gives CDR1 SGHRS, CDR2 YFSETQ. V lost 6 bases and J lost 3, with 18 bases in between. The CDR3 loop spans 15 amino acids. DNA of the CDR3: TGCGCCAGCAAACTAGGGGGGCGGATCGACACTGAAGCTTTCTTT. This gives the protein CASKLGGRIDTEAFF.